This T cell receptor beta chain was identified during a study of OX40 agonist ivuxolimab in advanced cancers. Whole-study context: In this cohort, patients received ivuxolimab, an agonistic anti-OX40 (CD134) antibody. Patients were dosed intravenously with ivuxolimab at 0.01 to 10 mg/kg every 2 weeks. Three patients, one with hepatocellular carcinoma and two with cutaneous melanoma, responded partially.

V lost 5 bases and J lost 6, with 14 bases in between. Germline V lookup: CDR1 SGHRS, CDR2 YFSETQ. This CDR3 is 13 amino acids long. The assay was immunoSEQ multiplex PCR, and TCRdb's table has in-frame clones only and misses some. The sample yields approximately 92,000 clones, 84% seen once. General study points: On average, a greater number of expanded clones characterised CD8+ T cells relative to CD4+.

Of note for this clone: The antigen remains unidentified.

The origin of this receptor is an adult with an advanced solid tumor such as melanoma, head and neck, liver or kidney cancer. V usage is TRBV5-1 and J usage is TRBJ1-2; no definite D call. The sample was CD4+ or CD8+ T cells sorted from blood, taken in a trial of the OX40 agonist ivuxolimab. Here the CDR3 DNA reads TGCGCCAGCAGGAGCGGCTTCGTGGATGGCTACACCTTC. It specifies CASRSGFVDGYTF.